These 15 T cell receptor beta chains share one sample of origin, sequenced in a study of identical twins. TCRdb passed the 5' RACE reads through MiXCR, listing each CDR3 protein once. The sample holds around 530,000 distinct CDR3 sequences; 12% to 15% are singletons and the top ten take roughly 0.46%. These data also formed part of another study, on yellow fever vaccine responses in identical twins.

The sequencing input was CD4+ T cells sorted from blood. The receptor set was obtained from a woman younger than 30 in good health.

A single count supports this clonotype. The rearrangement joins TRBV20-1 to TRBJ2-5; perhaps TRBD2 as D (6 bases). The germline CDR1 and CDR2 sequences are DFQATT and SNEGSKA (reference sequence). CDR3 size: 14 residues. V was cut by 6 bases and J by 6 bases, with 20 bases left in between. CDR3 sequence: CSAPPGVVGKTQYF. The CDR3, as DNA: TGCAGTGCCCCCCCGGGAGTCGTTGGAAAGACCCAGTACTTC.

This clonotype was observed a handful of times. The gene calls are TRBV20-1 and TRBJ2-5; TRBD2 matches at 11 bases. The V gene end was trimmed by 2 bases and the J gene end by 4 bases; junction bases not matched to a gene: 9. The CDR3 spans 16 residues. From germline, CDR1 is DFQATT and CDR2 SNEGSKA (reference sequence). The DNA for the CDR3 is TGCAGTGCTAGATCGGGTAGCGGGAGGGCCGGAGAGACCCAGTACTTC. This sequence encodes CSARSGSGRAGETQYF.

The chain carries TRBV5-1 and TRBJ1-2, with 7 bases fitting TRBD1. CDR1 and CDR2 (germline): SGHRS, YFSETQ. CDR3 size: 12 residues. Trimming took 5 bases from V and 14 from J; bases not matched to a gene: 12. CDR3 region: CASSPEEGARTF. The CDR3 nucleotides read TGCGCCAGCAGTCCCGAGGAGGGGGCAAGGACCTTC.

This clonotype was seen a handful of times. This chain uses TRBV20-1 with TRBJ2-3; 10 nucleotides match TRBD2. Germline V CDR1 and CDR2: DFQATT, SNEGSKA (reference sequence). Trimming cost V 1 base and J 2 bases; bases outside gene matches: 3. The CDR3 runs to 15 residues. CDR3 sequence reads: CSARGTSGYTDTQYF. DNA of the CDR3: TGCAGTGCTAGAGGGACTAGCGGATACACAGATACGCAGTATTTT.

The sample holds many counts of this clonotype. The chain combines TRBV24-1 with TRBJ2-3, with D possibly being TRBD2 (5 bases). The V and J ends lost 7 bases and 1 base respectively, with 8 bases between them. This CDR3 contains 13 residues. From germline, CDR1 is KGHDR and CDR2 SFDVKD. CDR3 coding DNA: TGTGCCACCAGAGGACTTCGCACAGATACGCAGTATTTT. Translating gives CATRGLRTDTQYF.

V usage is TRBV5-1 and J usage is TRBJ1-1; the D gene is possibly TRBD1 (5 bases). The CDR3 runs to 16 residues. Germline assignment: CDR1 SGHRS and CDR2 YFSETQ. V lost 4 bases to trimming and J lost 4 bases, with 20 bases between them. DNA of the CDR3: TGCGCCAGCAGCCCGGGGGGGGGTGTTGGGAGCACTGAAGCTTTCTTT. Translating gives CASSPGGGVGSTEAFF.

The chain employs TRBV27 and TRBJ1-5; tentative D call: TRBD1 (6 bases). The V and J ends lost 3 bases and 5 bases respectively, with 11 bases between them. The CDR3 runs 14 residues. Germline CDR1 reads MNHEY; CDR2 reads SMNVEV (reference sequence). The DNA for the CDR3 is TGTGCCAGCAGTTTTACAGGGAGGGATCAGCCCCAGCATTTT. It codes for CASSFTGRDQPQHF.

The sample holds a few counts of this clonotype. This rearrangement joins TRBV28 to TRBJ2-2, with 11 bases matching TRBD2. CDR1 and CDR2 (germline): MDHEN, SYDVKM. The CDR3 runs 15 residues. V lost 6 bases, J lost 5 bases, and 5 bases stayed unmatched. CDR3 in amino acids: CASRGLAGGTGELFF. CDR3 coding DNA: TGTGCCAGCAGGGGCCTAGCGGGAGGTACCGGGGAGCTGTTTTTT.

This clonotype showed up just a few times. The chain is built from TRBV6-1 and TRBJ2-1; the match to TRBD2 covers 9 bases. Looked up from germline, CDR1 is MNHNS and CDR2 is SASEGT. The CDR3 consists of 14 residues. Trimming cost V 8 bases and J 4 bases; bases outside gene matches: 6. DNA for the CDR3: TGTGCCAGCGGTCTAGCGGGGCAGTACAATGAGCAGTTCTTC. Protein sequence: CASGLAGQYNEQFF.

Ten or more counts support this clonotype. The genes are TRBV12-3 or TRBV12-4 and TRBJ2-3; possibly TRBD2 for D (6 bases). CDR3 length equals 14 residues. The V gene lost 3 bases and the J gene lost 1 base, with 8 bases spanning the gap. The chain's CDR3 is CASSFGGGTDTQYF. The CDR3, as DNA: TGTGCCAGCAGTTTTGGCGGGGGCACAGATACGCAGTATTTT.

The chain has TRBV6-1 and TRBJ2-1; either TRBD1 or TRBD2 may fit D (6 bases each). Germline loops: CDR1 MNHNS, CDR2 SASEGT. The CDR3 extends over 16 amino acids. With 5 bases removed from V and 1 base from J, the gap between germline ends came to 15 bases. The CDR3 DNA reads TGTGCCAGCAGTCGACGCGGGACAACTTCCTACAATGAGCAGTTCTTC. It codes for CASSRRGTTSYNEQFF.

This clonotype was observed a few times. J is TRBJ2-3 and V is TRBV5-1; TRBD2 might be the D (5 bases). V lost 0 bases, J lost 4 bases, and 12 bases lay in between. The germline V gene encodes CDR1 SGHRS and CDR2 YFSETQ. CDR3 length equals 15 residues. Here the CDR3 reads CASSLERVGADTQYF. In nucleotides, the CDR3 is TGCGCCAGCAGCTTGGAGAGGGTTGGCGCAGATACGCAGTATTTT. The entire variable domain, with the rest obtained from reference TRBV5-1 and TRBJ2-3, is as follows: KAGVTQTPRYLIKTRGQQVTLSCSPISGHRSVSWYQQTPGQGLQFLFEYFSETQRNKGNFPGRFSGRQFSNSRSEMNVSTLELGDSALYLCASSLERVGADTQYFGPGTRLTVL.

The rearrangement links TRBV2 to TRBJ2-5; 11 bases line up with TRBD2. The CDR3 is 14 residues long. From germline, CDR1 is SNHLY and CDR2 FYNNEI. Germline trimming cut 8 bases from V and 4 bases from J; bases unmatched to any gene: 6. This CDR3 is CASRLAGGLETQYF. The CDR3, as DNA: TGTGCCAGCCGGCTAGCGGGAGGCTTAGAGACCCAGTACTTC. Combining the CDR3 with reference TRBV2 and TRBJ2-5 gives the whole variable domain EPEVTQTPSHQVTQMGQEVILRCVPISNHLYFYWYRQILGQKVEFLVSFYNNEISEKSEIFDDQFSVERPDGSNFTLKIRSTKLEDSAMYFCASRLAGGLETQYFGPGTRLLVL.

The chain has TRBV20-1 and TRBJ2-3, with TRBD2 matching 7 bases. V lost 1 base and J lost 2; bases outside the gene matches: 6. This CDR3 is built from 15 residues. The germline V gene has CDR1 DFQATT and CDR2 SNEGSKA (reference sequence). CDR3 in amino acids: CSARGIAGTTDTQYF. The CDR3 nucleotides read TGCAGTGCTAGAGGGATAGCGGGCACCACAGATACGCAGTATTTT.

This clonotype was observed at least ten times. V and J are TRBV7-7 and TRBJ2-1; possible D gene TRBD2, 5 bases. V gave up 0 bases and J gave up 5 bases, with 11 bases separating them. Germline CDR1 SSHAT, CDR2 FNYEAQ (reference sequence). The CDR3 runs 15 residues. CDR3 sequence reads: CASSLAGRADNEQFF. DNA for the CDR3: TGTGCCAGCAGCTTAGCTGGGCGGGCTGACAATGAGCAGTTCTTC.